This T cell receptor (beta chain) was profiled in a study of shared clonotypes between healthy human individuals. Data came from immunoSEQ multiplex PCR; TCRdb stores just in-frame clones and leaves some out. The sample has roughly 1,600,000 clones; 98% to 99% are singletons. Sequenced: naive CD4+ T cells sorted from blood. Subset defined: CD45RA+ positively selected. This sequence originates from a young man in good health.

CDR3 protein: CAWVAGGNEQFF. As DNA, the CDR3 is TGTGCCTGGGTAGCGGGAGGTAATGAGCAGTTCTTC. V gene TRBV30 combines with J gene TRBJ2-1; TRBD2 aligns across 10 bases. Germline lookup yields CDR1 GTSNPN and CDR2 SVGIG (reference sequence). After removal of 5 bases from V and 7 bases from J, the junction contained 2 bases not matched to a gene. The CDR3 runs to 12 residues.